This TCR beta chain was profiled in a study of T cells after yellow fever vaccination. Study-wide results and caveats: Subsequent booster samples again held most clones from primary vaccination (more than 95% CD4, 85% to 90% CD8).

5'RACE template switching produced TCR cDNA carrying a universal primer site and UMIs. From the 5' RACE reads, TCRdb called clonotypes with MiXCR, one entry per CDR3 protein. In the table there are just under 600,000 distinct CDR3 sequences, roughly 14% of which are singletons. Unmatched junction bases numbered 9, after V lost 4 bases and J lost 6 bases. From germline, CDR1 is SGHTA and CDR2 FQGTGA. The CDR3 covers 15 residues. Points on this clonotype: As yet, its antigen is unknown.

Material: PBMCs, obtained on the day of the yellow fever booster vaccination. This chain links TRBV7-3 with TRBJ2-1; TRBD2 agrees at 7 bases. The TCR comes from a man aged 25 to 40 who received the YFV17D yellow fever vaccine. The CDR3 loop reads CASSSAGTNFNEQFF. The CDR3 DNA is TGTGCCAGCAGCTCTGCCGGGACTAACTTCAATGAGCAGTTCTTC.